The 25 T cell receptor beta chains in this list originate from one sample, sequenced in a study of blood T cells in healthy people across ages. For the second PCR, which ran for 7 to 11 cycles, a sample-barcoded 5' primer and a J-beta primer mix were used. TCRdb re-called the 5' RACE reads with MiXCR, one entry per CDR3 protein. The table has roughly 500,000 distinct CDR3 sequences, roughly 29% seen once; the top ten hold about 18%. The material sequenced was blood. Source of these receptors: a woman aged 70-85 years in good health.

The chain couples TRBV9 to TRBJ2-5, with 8 bases lining up with TRBD2. The closer fit of TRBJ2-1 to the DNA end suggests the J call may be wrong. This CDR3 is 16 amino acids long. Germline assignment: CDR1 SGDLS and CDR2 YYNGEE. CDR3 DNA sequence: TGTGCCAGCAGCGTGTATCCGGGGGGGTCTGTAAATGAGCAGTTCTTC. It translates to CASSVYPGGSVNEQFF.

The J gene is TRBJ2-6, the V gene TRBV27; D not certain. Germline CDR1 and CDR2: MNHEY and SMNVEV (reference sequence). There are 17 residues in the CDR3. Trimming removed 4 bases at V and 0 bases at J, with 13 bases between. The chain's CDR3 is CASSYGSPGSGANVLTF. CDR3 DNA: TGTGCCAGCAGTTATGGGTCCCCTGGCTCTGGGGCCAACGTCCTGACTTTC. Supplemented by reference TRBV27 and TRBJ2-6, the full variable domain reads EAQVTQNPRYLITVTGKKLTVTCSQNMNHEYMSWYRQDPGLGLRQIYYSMNVEVTDKGDVPEGYKVSRKEKRNFPLILESPSPNQTSLYFCASSYGSPGSGANVLTFGAGSRLTVL.

The CDR3 reads CASSQRYRFSTGELFF. The DNA for the CDR3 is TGTGCCAGCAGCCAACGGTACAGATTTTCCACCGGGGAGCTGTTTTTT. The chain employs TRBV3-1 and TRBJ2-2; D not resolved. Trimming pared 2 bases from V and 4 bases from J, leaving 14 bases between. Germline CDR1 LGHDT, CDR2 YNNKEL (reference sequence). This CDR3 region has 16 residues. The whole variable domain, filled in from reference TRBV3-1 and TRBJ2-2, reads DTAVSQTPKYLVTQMGNDKSIKCEQNLGHDTMYWYKQDSKKFLKIMFSYNNKELIINETVPNRFSPKSPDKAHLNLHINSLELGDSAVYFCASSQRYRFSTGELFFGEGSRLTVL.

Of note for this clonotype: The junction and the germline gene differ at one end; a read error may be behind it. The V call is TRBV20-1, the J call TRBJ1-2, with D possibly being TRBD1 (6 bases). CDR3 size: 12 residues. From germline, CDR1 is DFQATT and CDR2 SNEGSKA (reference sequence). The CDR3 coding sequence is TGCGGTGCTAGGGGGGTCCTCTATGGCTACACCTTC. This encodes CGARGVLYGYTF.

This clonotype occurred many times. The V gene is TRBV29-1, the J gene TRBJ2-5; the match to TRBD2 covers 7 bases. The J segment lost 3 bases and the V segment lost 6 bases, leaving 7 bases of the junction unmatched. CDR1 and CDR2 from the germline V gene are SQVTM and ANQGSEA. The CDR3 runs 13 residues. The CDR3 DNA follows: TGCAGCGTGGCCGTAAGCGGGGAAGAGACCCAGTACTTC. Amino acid sequence: CSVAVSGEETQYF.

V and J are TRBV19 and TRBJ2-4, with TRBD2 matching over 7 bases. CDR3 length: 16 amino acids. Germline CDR1 is LNHDA and CDR2 is SQIVND (reference sequence). Germline trimming cut 5 bases from V and 3 bases from J; bases unmatched to any gene: 10. CDR3 residues: CASSPITGGGKNIQYF. Written as DNA, the CDR3 is TGTGCCAGTAGTCCCATTACGGGGGGAGGCAAAAACATTCAGTACTTC.

The gene calls are TRBV20-1 and TRBJ1-5; no clear D gene. There are 13 residues in the CDR3. V was pared by 6 bases and J by 1 base, with 10 bases between. Germline loops: CDR1 DFQATT, CDR2 SNEGSKA (reference sequence). As DNA, the CDR3 is TGCAGTGCGGTCGGGCAAAGCAATCAGCCCCAGCATTTT. Its translation: CSAVGQSNQPQHF.

The V and J genes are TRBV20-1 and TRBJ2-1; D is perhaps TRBD2 (6 bases). Deletions cut 3 bases from V and 9 bases from J, with 15 bases between. CDR3 length: 13 residues. Germline lookup yields CDR1 DFQATT and CDR2 SNEGSKA (reference sequence). This chain's CDR3 is CSARVGGVGEQFF. The CDR3 DNA follows: TGCAGTGCTAGGGTTGGAGGGGTCGGTGAGCAGTTCTTC.

The rearrangement uses TRBV2 and TRBJ2-7; D might be TRBD2 (6 bases). V gave up 7 bases and J gave up 6 bases, with 16 bases separating them. CDR3 size: 13 residues. Per germline, CDR1 SNHLY and CDR2 FYNNEI. In DNA form, the CDR3 reads TGTGCCAGCACTCCCGGGAGTATCGGCGAGCAGTACTTC. Protein: CASTPGSIGEQYF. The full variable domain, in which reference TRBV2 and TRBJ2-7 provide the parts outside the CDR3, is EPEVTQTPSHQVTQMGQEVILRCVPISNHLYFYWYRQILGQKVEFLVSFYNNEISEKSEIFDDQFSVERPDGSNFTLKIRSTKLEDSAMYFCASTPGSIGEQYFGPGTRLTVT.

The rearrangement joins TRBV4-1 to TRBJ1-1, with 7 bases lining up with TRBD1. V gave up 2 bases and J gave up 0 bases; unmatched junction bases: 9. Per the germline V gene, CDR1 is MGHRA and CDR2 is YSYEKL. The CDR3 extends over 17 amino acids. The CDR3 region is CASSQSSGDSLNTEAFF. The DNA of the CDR3 is TGCGCCAGCAGCCAAAGCTCCGGGGACAGTTTGAACACTGAAGCTTTCTTT.

This clonotype was recorded many times. The chain combines TRBV5-1 with TRBJ2-6; perhaps TRBD1 as D (5 bases). This CDR3 contains 16 residues. The V end lost 0 bases, the J end lost 0 bases, and 7 bases lay between the germline ends. The germline V gene has CDR1 SGHRS and CDR2 YFSETQ. CDR3 coding DNA: TGCGCCAGCAGCTTGGGGGGCGGCTCTGGGGCCAACGTCCTGACTTTC. Amino acids: CASSLGGGSGANVLTF.

This clonotype has only one observation. The DNA of the CDR3 is TGTGCCAGCAAGAGGAGAGAGGCAGCTAACCCAGGGAGCCAAGAGACCCAGTACTTC. As protein: CASKRREAANPGSQETQYF. V usage is TRBV6-1 and J usage is TRBJ2-5; possibly TRBD1 or TRBD2 for D (5 bases each). The CDR3 runs 19 residues. The germline V gene has CDR1 MNHNS and CDR2 SASEGT. Trimming removed 7 bases at V and 1 base at J, with 28 bases between.

This clonotype was observed a handful of times. The chain joins TRBV20-1 to TRBJ1-4; TRBD1 matches at 9 bases. CDR3 length: 15 residues. V dropped 0 bases and J dropped 7; count of bases not matched to a gene: 6. The germline gives CDR1 DFQATT, CDR2 SNEGSKA (reference sequence). The CDR3 protein is CSARDQTGGGEKLFF. The CDR3 DNA reads TGCAGTGCTAGAGATCAGACAGGGGGTGGTGAAAAACTGTTTTTT.

This rearrangement joins TRBV5-1 to TRBJ2-7; 9 positions match TRBD1. V was pared by 3 bases and J by 3 bases, with 7 bases of the junction left unmatched. The CDR3 covers 15 residues. Germline loops: CDR1 SGHRS, CDR2 YFSETQ. The CDR3 coding sequence is TGCGCCAGCAGCTCAGGTGGGACAGGGTACTACGAGCAGTACTTC. Translating it yields CASSSGGTGYYEQYF.

The J gene is TRBJ2-7, the V gene TRBV7-2, with a possible D match to TRBD2 (5 bases). The CDR3 is 15 amino acids. The germline CDR1 and CDR2 sequences are SGHTA and FQGNSA. Trimming took 6 bases from V and 2 from J, leaving 17 bases between them. The CDR3 nucleotides read TGTGCCAGCAGATCGAGTAAAGACGGGACCTACGAGCAGTACTTC. Translating gives CASRSSKDGTYEQYF.

This chain uses TRBV20-1 with TRBJ2-7; D is uncertain. Germline V gene lookup returns CDR1 DFQATT and CDR2 SNEGSKA (reference sequence). V was shortened by 3 bases and J by 3 bases, with 9 bases between the two germline ends. The CDR3 is made up of 12 amino acids. As DNA, the CDR3 is TGCAGTGCTAGTTCTGGGTACTACGAGCAGTACTTC. It is translated as CSASSGYYEQYF.

This clonotype was detected ten times or more. V usage is TRBV7-8 and J usage is TRBJ2-5; 9 bases agree with TRBD2. Trimming took 1 base from V and 2 from J; bases not matched to a gene: 5. From germline, CDR1 is SGHVS and CDR2 FQNEAQ. The CDR3 extends over 16 amino acids. CDR3 sequence reads: CASSLGGAGGQETQYF. In nucleotides, the CDR3 is TGTGCCAGCAGCTTAGGTGGTGCGGGGGGGCAAGAGACCCAGTACTTC.

This chain links TRBV7-8 with TRBJ2-3, with a weak D call TRBD2 (5 bases). Germline V gene lookup returns CDR1 SGHVS and CDR2 FQNEAQ. V gave up 5 bases and J gave up 0 bases, with 15 bases separating them. This CDR3 has 16 residues. CDR3 in amino acids: CASSNPGRESTDTQYF. The CDR3 bases are TGTGCCAGCAGCAACCCAGGTCGGGAAAGCACAGATACGCAGTATTTT. Together with reference TRBV7-8 and TRBJ2-3, the CDR3 gives the full variable domain: GAGVSQSPRYKVAKRGQDVALRCDPISGHVSLFWYQQALGQGPEFLTYFQNEAQLDKSGLPSDRFFAERPEGSVSTLKIQRTQQEDSAVYLCASSNPGRESTDTQYFGPGTRLTVL.

The chain combines TRBV7-2 with TRBJ2-1, with 10 positions matching TRBD2. This CDR3 contains 16 residues. V trimming: 4 bases; J trimming: 2 bases; junction bases outside the gene matches: 5. Germline CDR1 is SGHTA and CDR2 is FQGNSA. CDR3 nucleotide sequence: TGTGCCAGCAGCTCCTCTAGCGGGGGCCCCTACAATGAGCAGTTCTTC. This translates into CASSSSSGGPYNEQFF.

The chain couples TRBV4-3 to TRBJ1-1; 10 nucleotides line up with TRBD1. The junction had 7 bases not matched to a gene; V was cut back by 0 bases and J by 0 bases. Germline CDR1 LGHNA, CDR2 YSLEER. The CDR3 runs to 18 residues. DNA of the CDR3: TGCGCCAGCAGCCAAGAGATCTGGACAGGGGGAATGAACACTGAAGCTTTCTTT. This translates into CASSQEIWTGGMNTEAFF.

This clonotype occurred many times. This sequence joins TRBV11-3 and TRBJ2-3; the D gene could be TRBD1 or TRBD2 (6 bases each). Trimming stripped 6 bases from V and 4 bases from J, with 17 bases between. The CDR3 covers 15 residues. Looked up from germline, CDR1 is SGHNT and CDR2 is YENEEA. The CDR3 sequence: CASSSPIRGADTQYF. In DNA form, the CDR3 reads TGTGCCAGCAGTTCCCCGATAAGGGGGGCAGATACGCAGTATTTT. Complete variable domain (other parts from reference TRBV11-3 and TRBJ2-3): EAGVVQSPRYKIIEKKQPVAFWCNPISGHNTLYWYLQNLGQGPELLIRYENEEAVDDSQLPKDRFSAERLKGVDSTLKIQPAELGDSAVYLCASSSPIRGADTQYFGPGTRLTVL.

This clonotype was seen more than once but under ten times. V usage is TRBV28 and J usage is TRBJ1-4, with a tentative D call TRBD1 (5 bases). Germline V CDR1 and CDR2: MDHEN, SYDVKM. The germline V and J ends were trimmed by 6 bases and 8 bases, with 19 bases remaining between them. The CDR3 runs to 15 residues. Here the CDR3 reads CASRLPGRYDEKLFF. The CDR3 DNA sequence: TGTGCCAGCAGACTCCCGGGGCGCTACGACGAAAAACTGTTTTTT.

The chain uses TRBV7-2 and TRBJ1-2, with a weak D call TRBD1 (5 bases). In germline, CDR1 is SGHTA, CDR2 FQGNSA. This CDR3 contains 13 residues. V gave up 6 bases and J gave up 8 bases, with 16 bases separating them. The CDR3 here is CASSYGQRRGYTF. The CDR3, as DNA: TGTGCCAGCAGTTACGGACAACGGAGGGGCTACACCTTC. Supplemented by reference TRBV7-2 and TRBJ1-2, the full variable domain reads GAGVSQSPSNKVTEKGKDVELRCDPISGHTALYWYRQSLGQGLEFLIYFQGNSAPDKSGLPSDRFSAERTGGSVSTLTIQRTQQEDSAVYLCASSYGQRRGYTFGSGTRLTVV.

This clonotype came up a few times. J is TRBJ2-5 and V is TRBV5-1; no definite D call. In germline, CDR1 is SGHRS, CDR2 YFSETQ. The CDR3 has 13 residues. The germline V and J ends were trimmed by 2 bases and 5 bases, with 10 bases remaining between them. The CDR3 loop is CASSFGLTETQYF. CDR3 in DNA: TGCGCCAGCAGCTTCGGGCTAACGGAGACCCAGTACTTC.

This clonotype was counted only a few times. The chain has TRBV7-2 and TRBJ1-5; D is perhaps TRBD1 (6 bases). The CDR3 has 15 residues. The germline gives CDR1 SGHTA, CDR2 FQGNSA. The ends were cut back, 5 bases at V and 7 bases at J, with 18 bases in the middle. The CDR3 reads CASSGSQGRLQPQHF. In nucleotides, the CDR3 is TGTGCCAGCAGCGGATCCCAGGGGAGGTTGCAGCCCCAGCATTTT.